This T cell receptor beta chain was identified during a study of blood T cells in healthy people across ages. A second PCR, run for roughly 7 to 11 cycles, used a sample-barcoded 5' primer plus a J-beta primer mix. TCRdb re-called the 5' RACE reads with MiXCR, one entry per CDR3 protein. Of roughly 900,000 distinct CDR3 sequences detected, roughly 48% appear once; the ten largest clones hold around an eighth. General study results and limits: Strong correlation was found linking TCR beta diversity to naive T cell percentage.

Comment on this clonotype: What it binds is unknown.

The receptor was derived from a man aged 25-40 years in good health. The sample taken for sequencing was blood.

CDR3 sequence: CASSLYRDSLEQYF. CDR3 nucleotides: TGTGCCAGCAGTCTGTATAGAGACTCCCTCGAGCAGTACTTC. This chain uses TRBV27 with TRBJ2-7; D gene ambiguous. Germline V lookup: CDR1 MNHEY, CDR2 SMNVEV (reference sequence). The V end lost 5 bases, the J end lost 6 bases, and 17 bases lay between the germline ends. The CDR3 extends over 14 amino acids.